The next 19 T cell receptor beta chains were all read from a single sample in a study of graft-versus-host responses after intestinal transplantation. Here immunoSEQ multiplex PCR was the method, and the copy in TCRdb shows in-frame clones only, minus some. The sample has nearly 95,000 clones, just over 90% seen once. No cognate antigen is known for these TCRs. The sample consisted of unstimulated CD8+ T cells sorted from spleen or lymph node cells, taken before intestinal transplant. Receptor source: a human donor who received an intestinal transplant.

The rearrangement links TRBV6-1 to TRBJ1-1; D is uncertain. This CDR3 has 14 residues. Germline-derived CDR1 and CDR2 are MNHNS and SASEGT. The germline V and J ends were trimmed by 2 bases and 1 base, with 8 bases remaining between them. The CDR3, as DNA: TGTGCCAGCAGTGAATTACTATGGAACACTGAAGCTTTCTTT. Translation gives CASSELLWNTEAFF.

The rearrangement joins TRBV19 to TRBJ2-7, with TRBD1 as a possible D gene (6 bases). The CDR3 is 14 amino acids. V was cut by 5 bases and J by 2 bases, with 13 bases left in between. CDR1 LNHDA and CDR2 SQIVND come from the germline V gene (reference sequence). CDR3 sequence reads: CASSPGTPAYEQYF. The CDR3 DNA sequence: TGTGCCAGTAGTCCCGGGACACCAGCCTACGAGCAGTACTTC.

The genes are TRBV29-1 and TRBJ1-1, with D possibly matching TRBD1 (6 bases). The CDR3 is 12 residues long. Trimming removed 4 bases from V and 4 bases from J, with 10 bases in between. Germline values: CDR1 SQVTM, CDR2 ANQGSEA. CDR3: CSVATGPTEAFF. In nucleotides, the CDR3 is TGCAGCGTTGCAACAGGGCCCACTGAAGCTTTCTTT. Full variable domain (missing parts from reference TRBV29-1 and TRBJ1-1): SAVISQKPSRDICQRGTSLTIQCQVDSQVTMMFWYRQQPGQSLTLIATANQGSEATYESGFVIDKFPISRPNLTFSTLTVSNMSPEDSSIYLCSVATGPTEAFFGQGTRLTVV.

The chain employs TRBV11-3 and TRBJ2-3; D remains ambiguous. Germline CDR1 SGHNT, CDR2 YENEEA. CDR3 size: 15 residues. V lost 5 bases to trimming and J lost 4 bases, with 16 bases between them. CDR3 sequence (DNA): TGTGCCAGCAGCCCACTTGGGCCGAAGGCAGATACGCAGTATTTT. This encodes CASSPLGPKADTQYF.

CDR3 DNA sequence: TGTGCCAGCAGCTTCGGACAGGCTTCTGAAAAACTGTTTTTT. This sequence encodes CASSFGQASEKLFF. The rearrangement joins TRBV5-4 to TRBJ1-4; TRBD1 matches at 7 bases. CDR3 length equals 14 residues. The V and J ends lost 2 bases and 7 bases, in that order; junction bases with no gene match: 5. In germline, CDR1 is SGHNT, CDR2 YYREEE (reference sequence).

This sequence joins TRBV5-6 and TRBJ2-7; 9 bases agree with TRBD2. V lost 2 bases, J lost 2 bases, and 11 bases stayed unmatched. The germline V gene encodes CDR1 SGHDT and CDR2 YYEEEE. The CDR3 consists of 17 residues. The CDR3 here is CASSFSASGDPPYEQYF. The CDR3 DNA reads TGTGCCAGCAGCTTTTCGGCTAGCGGGGACCCACCCTACGAGCAGTACTTC. The full variable domain, rest sourced from reference TRBV5-6 and TRBJ2-7, is DAGVTQSPTHLIKTRGQQVTLRCSPKSGHDTVSWYQQALGQGPQFIFQYYEEEERQRGNFPDRFSGHQFPNYSSELNVNALLLGDSALYLCASSFSASGDPPYEQYFGPGTRLTVT.

The genes are TRBV9 and TRBJ2-5; the match to TRBD2 covers 9 bases. After removal of 4 bases from V and 2 bases from J, the junction contained 9 bases not matched to a gene. CDR3 length equals 16 residues. In germline, CDR1 is SGDLS, CDR2 YYNGEE. CDR3 residues: CASSLLGAGGQETQYF. The CDR3 region has the DNA TGTGCCAGCAGCCTCCTTGGCGCGGGGGGGCAAGAGACCCAGTACTTC.

This chain links TRBV19 with TRBJ1-5, with TRBD1 as a possible D gene (6 bases). Germline CDR1 LNHDA, CDR2 SQIVND (reference sequence). The CDR3 spans 16 residues. V shed 2 bases and J shed 0 bases, with 11 bases lying between them. The CDR3 loop is CASSISGDDSNQPQHF. DNA for the CDR3: TGTGCCAGTAGTATATCAGGGGACGATAGCAATCAGCCCCAGCATTTT.

The chain joins TRBV21-1 to TRBJ1-5. TRBV21-1 represents a pseudogene. The CDR3 extends over 16 amino acids. CDR3 DNA: TGTGCCAGCAGCCCCTGTGGGAGGGAGAGGTGGCAGCCCCAGCATTTT. Its translation is CASSPCGRERWQPQHF.

The chain recombines TRBV5-3 with TRBJ2-3; 8 bases fit TRBD2. TRBV5-3 is classed as an ORF, of uncertain function. The V segment lost 4 bases and the J segment 9 bases; nucleotides outside the gene matches: 16. This CDR3 has 16 amino acids. The CDR3 DNA is TGTGCCAGAAGCCCGGGGGGACTAGGGGCTCCAGGGACGCAGTATTTT. Protein: CARSPGGLGAPGTQYF.

The rearrangement uses TRBV7-9 and TRBJ2-7; D ambiguous. The CDR3 length is 17 residues. In germline, CDR1 is SEHNR, CDR2 FQNEAQ (reference sequence). The ends were cut back, 5 bases at V and 3 bases at J, with 23 bases in the middle. CDR3 coding DNA: TGTGCCAGCAGCCCCCCAGGTACGGCGAAACACCTCTACGAGCAGTACTTC. Translated, it gives CASSPPGTAKHLYEQYF.

The genes are TRBV27 and TRBJ1-3; D is ambiguous. Per the germline V gene, CDR1 is MNHEY and CDR2 is SMNVEV (reference sequence). This CDR3 comprises 20 residues. Trimming left V 5 bases short and J 1 base short, with 27 bases between. The CDR3 nucleotides are TGTGCCAGCAGTCCTCATAGCGGGTGGAGGGCATCGGCTTCTGGAAACACCATATATTTT. It encodes CASSPHSGWRASASGNTIYF.

The chain has TRBV7-9 and TRBJ1-2; a weak D match, TRBD1 (6 bases). Per the germline V gene, CDR1 is SEHNR and CDR2 is FQNEAQ (reference sequence). The CDR3 length is 13 residues. Trimming left V 1 base short and J 8 bases short, with 11 bases between. The CDR3 DNA reads TGTGCCAGCAGCTTAGATGTGACAGGCGGCTACACCTTC. Translation gives CASSLDVTGGYTF.

V gene TRBV4-1 combines with J gene TRBJ1-2, with TRBD1 matching 9 bases. V shed 0 bases and J 5 bases; nucleotides not matched to a gene: 4. Germline CDR1 is MGHRA and CDR2 is YSYEKL. CDR3 size: 15 residues. Written as DNA, the CDR3 is TGCGCCAGCAGCCAAGATCGGGGACAGGGTTATGGCTACACCTTC. Translation: CASSQDRGQGYGYTF.

The chain couples TRBV2 to TRBJ2-7; 11 nucleotides line up with TRBD2. This CDR3 spans 16 amino acids. CDR1 is SNHLY, CDR2 FYNNEI, per germline. The V segment lost 3 bases and the J segment 0 bases; nucleotides outside the gene matches: 4. This CDR3 is CASSDSLAGGSYEQYF. CDR3 nucleotides: TGTGCCAGCAGTGATTCCCTAGCGGGGGGCTCCTACGAGCAGTACTTC.

The chain joins TRBV7-2 to TRBJ1-1; D perhaps matches TRBD1 (5 bases). The V end was cut by 3 bases, the J end by 7 bases, with 9 bases between. This CDR3 comprises 12 residues. Germline V lookup: CDR1 SGHTA, CDR2 FQGNSA. The CDR3 DNA follows: TGTGCCAGCAGCTTCGGGCAGGGTGAAGCTTTCTTT. Amino acids: CASSFGQGEAFF. Filled out from reference TRBV7-2 and TRBJ1-1, the complete variable domain reads GAGVSQSPSNKVTEKGKDVELRCDPISGHTALYWYRQSLGQGLEFLIYFQGNSAPDKSGLPSDRFSAERTGGSVSTLTIQRTQQEDSAVYLCASSFGQGEAFFGQGTRLTVV.

The genes are TRBV4-1 and TRBJ1-2, with 9 positions matching TRBD1. J gave up 7 bases and V 1 base, and 13 bases lay outside the gene matches. From germline, CDR1 is MGHRA and CDR2 YSYEKL. The CDR3 runs 17 residues. CDR3 region: CASSQGGSGQGSIGYTF. The CDR3 nucleotides are TGCGCCAGCAGCCAAGGGGGATCCGGACAGGGGAGTATTGGCTACACCTTC.

The CDR3 sequence: CASSPWGDLSGNTIYF. The CDR3 DNA sequence: TGTGCCAGCAGCCCCTGGGGGGACCTCTCTGGAAACACCATATATTTT. V is TRBV11-2 and J is TRBJ1-3, with a possible D match to TRBD1 (5 bases). The CDR3 is 16 residues long. V lost 5 bases and J lost 0, with 14 bases in between. Germline lookup yields CDR1 SGHAT and CDR2 FQNNGV.

As for this clone: Other DNA sequences in the sample encode the same CDR3. The chain recombines TRBV27 with TRBJ2-2, with 13 nucleotides matching TRBD2. Looked up from germline, CDR1 is MNHEY and CDR2 is SMNVEV (reference sequence). The CDR3 runs 17 residues. Germline trimming cut 3 bases from V and 0 bases from J; bases unmatched to any gene: 1. The CDR3 sequence: CASSLTSGGPNTGELFF. CDR3 nucleotide sequence: TGTGCCAGCAGTTTGACTAGCGGGGGGCCGAACACCGGGGAGCTGTTTTTT.